The 16 T cell receptor beta chains below come from one sample, sequenced in a study of T cell responses to AZD1222 COVID-19 vaccine. Data came from immunoSEQ multiplex PCR; TCRdb stores just in-frame clones and leaves some out. The sample contains around 160,000 clones, 75% to 90% of which appear only once. Sample: peripheral blood, taken on day 0 of MenACWY control vaccination. All receptors derive from an adult in good health.

The genes are TRBV2 and TRBJ1-1; 7 nucleotides match TRBD1. The CDR3 is 14 residues long. Trimming cost V 6 bases and J 2 bases; bases outside gene matches: 6. Germline CDR1 and CDR2: SNHLY and FYNNEI. The CDR3 nucleotides read TGTGCCAGCAGGGGCCGACAGGGTAACACTGAAGCTTTCTTT. This codes for CASRGRQGNTEAFF.

This chain uses TRBV2 with TRBJ1-5; TRBD1 aligns across 8 bases. The V and J ends lost 6 bases and 0 bases, in that order; junction bases with no gene match: 4. The CDR3 sequence is 15 residues long. Germline CDR1 and CDR2: SNHLY and FYNNEI. CDR3 region: CASRRQGNSNQPQHF. The DNA for the CDR3 is TGTGCCAGCAGAAGACAGGGGAATAGCAATCAGCCCCAGCATTTT. Together with reference TRBV2 and TRBJ1-5, the CDR3 gives the full variable domain: EPEVTQTPSHQVTQMGQEVILRCVPISNHLYFYWYRQILGQKVEFLVSFYNNEISEKSEIFDDQFSVERPDGSNFTLKIRSTKLEDSAMYFCASRRQGNSNQPQHFGDGTRLSIL.

For this clone: Just one base apart from a much larger clone, this may be a read error. Within the sample, other DNA sequences also encode this same CDR3. This chain links TRBV10-3 with TRBJ1-3, with D unclear. V lost 8 bases, J lost 0 bases, and 11 bases lay in between. Looked up from germline, CDR1 is ENHRY and CDR2 is SYGVKD. CDR3 size: 14 residues. The CDR3 nucleotides read TGTGCCATCTGGGAAGGGAGCTCTGGAAACACCATATATTTT. This sequence encodes CAIWEGSSGNTIYF.

The CDR3 here is CSASRQGEGYTF. The CDR3, as DNA: TGCAGTGCTAGTAGACAGGGAGAGGGCTACACCTTC. The chain carries TRBV20-1 and TRBJ1-2, with 7 nucleotides matching TRBD1. With 3 bases clipped from V and 8 bases from J, the junction kept 6 bases outside the gene matches. In germline, CDR1 is DFQATT, CDR2 SNEGSKA (reference sequence). This CDR3 comprises 12 residues.

The rearrangement joins TRBV5-1 to TRBJ2-7, with unresolved D. This CDR3 is built from 14 residues. The germline V and J ends were trimmed by 4 bases and 2 bases, with 13 bases remaining between them. Germline CDR1 reads SGHRS; CDR2 reads YFSETQ. The CDR3 reads CASSPTESPYEQYF. The CDR3 DNA reads as TGCGCCAGCAGCCCGACGGAGTCTCCCTACGAGCAGTACTTC.

This sequence joins TRBV9 and TRBJ2-1; 7 bases line up with TRBD2. Germline trimming cut 0 bases from V and 1 base from J; bases unmatched to any gene: 7. The CDR3 covers 17 residues. In germline, CDR1 is SGDLS, CDR2 YYNGEE. The CDR3 bases are TGTGCCAGCAGCGTAGAGGCGGGGGTAGTGTCCTACAATGAGCAGTTCTTC. It codes for CASSVEAGVVSYNEQFF.

This clone was counted a few times. CDR3 residues: CASSPRPGREMPQHF. The DNA for the CDR3 is TGTGCCAGCAGCCCCCGCCCAGGCCGGGAGATGCCCCAGCATTTT. The chain employs TRBV5-4 and TRBJ1-5; D is unclear. This CDR3 region has 15 residues. V was pared by 4 bases and J by 9 bases, with 20 bases between. Germline loops: CDR1 SGHNT, CDR2 YYREEE (reference sequence).

The gene calls are TRBV19 and TRBJ1-4; D unclear. The germline CDR1 and CDR2 sequences are LNHDA and SQIVND (reference sequence). V shed 3 bases and J shed 1 base, with 6 bases lying between them. The CDR3 totals 14 residues. CDR3 in DNA: TGTGCCAGTAGTATTGGCGGAACTAATGAAAAACTGTTTTTT. It is translated as CASSIGGTNEKLFF.

The chain couples TRBV27 to TRBJ2-5; possibly TRBD1 for D (6 bases). Trimming pared 3 bases from V and 2 bases from J, leaving 16 bases between. This CDR3 is built from 16 residues. CDR1 and CDR2 from the germline V gene are MNHEY and SMNVEV (reference sequence). The CDR3 sequence: CASSFRGRIRQETQYF. CDR3 DNA: TGTGCCAGCAGTTTCAGGGGACGGATAAGACAAGAGACCCAGTACTTC.

This clone was detected once. The genes are TRBV27 and TRBJ1-1; TRBD1 matches at 7 bases. The CDR3 runs to 14 residues. In germline, CDR1 is MNHEY, CDR2 SMNVEV (reference sequence). Losses at the gene ends were 8 bases for V and 4 bases for J; bases not matched to a gene: 10. The CDR3: CASHRGQGGTEAFF. In DNA form, the CDR3 reads TGTGCCAGCCATAGGGGGCAGGGGGGCACTGAAGCTTTCTTT.

This clone was counted only a few times. V and J are TRBV14 and TRBJ2-5; perhaps D is TRBD1 or TRBD2 (7 bases each). The CDR3 covers 16 residues. Trimming took 5 bases from V and 5 from J, leaving 21 bases between them. Germline V CDR1 and CDR2: SGHDN, FVKESK. The CDR3 coding sequence is TGTGCCAGCAGCTCCCAGACAGGGAGGGTCGCGGAGACCCAGTACTTC. Its protein product is CASSSQTGRVAETQYF.

The chain carries TRBV4-2 and TRBJ1-3; D is uncertain. The CDR3 runs to 14 residues. The germline CDR1 and CDR2 sequences are LGHNA and YNFKEQ. V was trimmed by 2 bases and J by 0 bases, leaving 5 bases between them. The CDR3 nucleotides read TGTGCCAGCAGCCAATTTGACTCTGGAAACACCATATATTTT. Amino acids: CASSQFDSGNTIYF.

This chain links TRBV6-5 with TRBJ2-1, with a tentative D call TRBD1 (5 bases). V lost 5 bases to trimming and J lost 0 bases, with 8 bases between them. The CDR3 contains 14 residues. Germline CDR1 and CDR2: MNHEY and SVGAGI. The CDR3 here is CASSRTRSYNEQFF. In DNA form, the CDR3 reads TGTGCCAGCAGTCGGACACGCTCCTACAATGAGCAGTTCTTC.

Concerning this clone: This same CDR3 is encoded by further DNA sequences in the sample. The chain recombines TRBV30 with TRBJ1-2; 7 nucleotides match TRBD1. V gave up 2 bases and J gave up 4 bases; unmatched junction bases: 4. The CDR3 consists of 13 residues. The germline gives CDR1 GTSNPN, CDR2 SVGIG (reference sequence). The CDR3 nucleotides are TGTGCCTGGAGTAGGGACAGACCCTATGGCTACACCTTC. This sequence encodes CAWSRDRPYGYTF.

This clone was counted only a few times. This chain links TRBV28 with TRBJ1-5; 7 nucleotides align to TRBD1. This CDR3 is 15 amino acids long. V lost 5 bases and J lost 5; bases outside the gene matches: 9. Germline V gene data show CDR1 as MDHEN and CDR2 as SYDVKM. The CDR3, as DNA: TGTGCCAGCAGTCTCCCCGGGACAGCCGATCAGCCCCAGCATTTT. Translated, it gives CASSLPGTADQPQHF.

The CDR3 region is CASSLTGSYSNQPQHF. The CDR3 DNA reads TGTGCCAGCTCATTAACAGGTTCCTATAGCAATCAGCCCCAGCATTTT. The genes are TRBV18 and TRBJ1-5; D is possibly TRBD1 (5 bases). CDR1 is KGHSH, CDR2 LQKENI, per germline. The CDR3 is 16 residues long. Trimming left V 5 bases short and J 0 bases short, with 14 bases between.